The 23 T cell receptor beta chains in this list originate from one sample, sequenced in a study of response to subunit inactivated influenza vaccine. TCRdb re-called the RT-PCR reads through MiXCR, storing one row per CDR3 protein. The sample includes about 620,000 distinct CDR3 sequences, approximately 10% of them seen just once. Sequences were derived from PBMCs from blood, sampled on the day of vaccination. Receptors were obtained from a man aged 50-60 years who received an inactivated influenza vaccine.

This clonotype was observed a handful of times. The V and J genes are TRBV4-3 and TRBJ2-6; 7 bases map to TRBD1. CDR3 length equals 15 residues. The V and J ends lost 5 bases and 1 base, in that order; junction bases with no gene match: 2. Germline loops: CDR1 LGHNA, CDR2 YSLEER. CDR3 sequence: CASSTGVSGANVLTF. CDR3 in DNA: TGCGCCAGCAGCACAGGGGTTTCTGGGGCCAACGTCCTGACTTTC.

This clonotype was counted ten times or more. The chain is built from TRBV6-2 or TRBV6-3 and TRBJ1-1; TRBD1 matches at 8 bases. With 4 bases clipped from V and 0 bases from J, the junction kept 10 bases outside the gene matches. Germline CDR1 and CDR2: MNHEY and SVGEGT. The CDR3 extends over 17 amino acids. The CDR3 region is CASSFGQGISVNTEAFF. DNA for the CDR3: TGTGCCAGCAGTTTCGGACAGGGTATAAGCGTGAACACTGAAGCTTTCTTT.

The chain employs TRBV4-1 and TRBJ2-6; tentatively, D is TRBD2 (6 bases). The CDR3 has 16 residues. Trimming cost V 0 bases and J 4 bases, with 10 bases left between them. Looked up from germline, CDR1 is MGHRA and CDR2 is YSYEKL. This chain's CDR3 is CASSQEAGSGANVLTF. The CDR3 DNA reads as TGCGCCAGCAGCCAAGAAGCGGGCTCCGGGGCCAACGTCCTGACTTTC.

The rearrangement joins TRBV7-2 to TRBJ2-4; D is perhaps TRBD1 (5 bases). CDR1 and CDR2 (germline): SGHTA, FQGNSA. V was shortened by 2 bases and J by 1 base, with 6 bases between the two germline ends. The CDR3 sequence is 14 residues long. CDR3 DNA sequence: TGTGCCAGCAGCTTATCAGGGGCCAAAAACATTCAGTACTTC. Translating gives CASSLSGAKNIQYF.

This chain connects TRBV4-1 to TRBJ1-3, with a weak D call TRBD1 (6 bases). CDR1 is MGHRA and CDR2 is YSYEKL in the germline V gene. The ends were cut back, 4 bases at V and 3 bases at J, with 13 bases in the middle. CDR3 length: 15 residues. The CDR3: CASSRVQGVGNTIYF. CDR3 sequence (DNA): TGCGCCAGCAGCCGAGTACAGGGAGTTGGAAACACCATATATTTT.

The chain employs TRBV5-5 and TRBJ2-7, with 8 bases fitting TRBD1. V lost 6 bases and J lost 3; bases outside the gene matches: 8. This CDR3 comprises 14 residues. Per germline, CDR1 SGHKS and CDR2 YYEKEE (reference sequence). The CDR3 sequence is CASTPGQVFYEQYF. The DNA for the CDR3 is TGTGCCAGCACGCCGGGACAGGTTTTCTACGAGCAGTACTTC.

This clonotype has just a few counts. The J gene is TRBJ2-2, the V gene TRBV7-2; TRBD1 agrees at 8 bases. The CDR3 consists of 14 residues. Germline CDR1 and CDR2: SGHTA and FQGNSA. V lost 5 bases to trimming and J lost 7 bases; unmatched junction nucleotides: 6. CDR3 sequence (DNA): TGTGCCAGCAGCAATCAGGGGGCGGTCGGGGAGCTGTTTTTT. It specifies CASSNQGAVGELFF.

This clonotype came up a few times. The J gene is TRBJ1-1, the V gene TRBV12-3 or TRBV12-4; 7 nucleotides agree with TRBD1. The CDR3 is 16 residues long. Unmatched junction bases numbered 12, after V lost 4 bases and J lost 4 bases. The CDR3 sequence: CASSSRRLGTATEAFF. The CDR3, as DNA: TGTGCCAGCAGTTCGAGACGTTTAGGGACAGCCACTGAAGCTTTCTTT.

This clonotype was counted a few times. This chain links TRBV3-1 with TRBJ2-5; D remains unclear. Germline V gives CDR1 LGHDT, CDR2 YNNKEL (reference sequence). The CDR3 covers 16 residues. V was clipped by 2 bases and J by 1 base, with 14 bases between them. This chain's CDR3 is CASSQMPAAIQETQYF. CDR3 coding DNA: TGTGCCAGCAGCCAAATGCCAGCAGCAATCCAAGAGACCCAGTACTTC.

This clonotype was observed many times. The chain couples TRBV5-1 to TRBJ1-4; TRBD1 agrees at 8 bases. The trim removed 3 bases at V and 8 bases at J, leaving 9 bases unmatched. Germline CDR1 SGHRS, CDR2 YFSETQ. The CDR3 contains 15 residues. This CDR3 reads CASSSAGTGGEKLFF. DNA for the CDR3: TGCGCCAGCAGCTCAGCCGGGACAGGCGGGGAAAAACTGTTTTTT.

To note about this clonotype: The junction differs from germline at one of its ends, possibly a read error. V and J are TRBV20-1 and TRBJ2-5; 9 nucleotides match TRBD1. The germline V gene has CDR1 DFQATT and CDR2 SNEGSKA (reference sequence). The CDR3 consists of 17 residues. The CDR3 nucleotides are TGCTGTGCTAGTAACCGCGACCCTGGACAGGGGAAAGAGACCCAGTACTTC. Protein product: CCASNRDPGQGKETQYF.

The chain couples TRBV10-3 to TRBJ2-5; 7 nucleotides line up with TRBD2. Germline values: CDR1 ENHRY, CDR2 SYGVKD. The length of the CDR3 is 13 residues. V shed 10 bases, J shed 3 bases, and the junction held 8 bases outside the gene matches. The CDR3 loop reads CATSVAGEETQYF. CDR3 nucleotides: TGTGCCACGAGCGTAGCGGGCGAAGAGACCCAGTACTTC.

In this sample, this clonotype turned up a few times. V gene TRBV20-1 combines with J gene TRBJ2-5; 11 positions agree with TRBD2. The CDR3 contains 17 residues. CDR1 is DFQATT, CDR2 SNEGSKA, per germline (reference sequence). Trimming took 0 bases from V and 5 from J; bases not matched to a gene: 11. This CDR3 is CSARDTIAGGPRETQYF. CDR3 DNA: TGCAGTGCTAGAGACACTATAGCGGGAGGGCCTCGGGAGACCCAGTACTTC.

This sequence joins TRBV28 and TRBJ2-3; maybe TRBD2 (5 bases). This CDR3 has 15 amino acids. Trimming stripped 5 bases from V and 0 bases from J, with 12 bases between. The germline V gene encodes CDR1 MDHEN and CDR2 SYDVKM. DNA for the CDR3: TGTGCCAGCAGTCTCGGGATTCCTAGCACAGATACGCAGTATTTT. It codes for CASSLGIPSTDTQYF.

CDR3 sequence reads: CASSLEGPRPQETQYF. DNA of the CDR3: TGCGCCAGCAGCTTGGAAGGTCCGCGGCCGCAAGAGACCCAGTACTTC. The V gene is TRBV5-1, the J gene TRBJ2-5; D is ambiguous. Germline V gives CDR1 SGHRS, CDR2 YFSETQ. The CDR3 has 16 amino acids. Trimming pared 0 bases from V and 2 bases from J, leaving 14 bases between.

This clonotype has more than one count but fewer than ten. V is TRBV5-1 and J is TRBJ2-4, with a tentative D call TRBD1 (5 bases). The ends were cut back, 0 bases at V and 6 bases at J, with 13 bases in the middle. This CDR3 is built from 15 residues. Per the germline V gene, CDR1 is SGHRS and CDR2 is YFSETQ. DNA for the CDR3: TGCGCCAGCAGCTTGGGGGGCCAACAAAGAAACATTCAGTACTTC. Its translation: CASSLGGQQRNIQYF.

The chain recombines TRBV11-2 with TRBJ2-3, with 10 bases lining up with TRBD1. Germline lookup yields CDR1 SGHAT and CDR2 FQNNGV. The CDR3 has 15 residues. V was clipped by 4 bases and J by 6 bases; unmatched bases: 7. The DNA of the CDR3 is TGTGCCAGCAGCTCCAAGACAGGGGGCCGGGATACGCAGTATTTT. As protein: CASSSKTGGRDTQYF.

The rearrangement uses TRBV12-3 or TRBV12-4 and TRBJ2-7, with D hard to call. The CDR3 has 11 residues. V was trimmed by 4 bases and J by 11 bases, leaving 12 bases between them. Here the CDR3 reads CASSSGPWEYF. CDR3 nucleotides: TGTGCCAGCAGTTCCGGGCCCTGGGAGTACTTC.

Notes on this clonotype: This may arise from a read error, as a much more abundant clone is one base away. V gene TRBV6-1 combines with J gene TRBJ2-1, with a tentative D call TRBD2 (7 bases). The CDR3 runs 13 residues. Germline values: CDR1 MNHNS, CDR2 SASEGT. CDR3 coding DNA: TGTGCCAGCAGTGAAGGGGGGGGCTTTGAGCGGTTCTTC. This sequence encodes CASSEGGGFERFF.

CDR3 in DNA: TGTGCCAGCAGCTTAGGAGAAGACAATGAGCAGTTCTTC. Its translation is CASSLGEDNEQFF. The chain links TRBV7-2 to TRBJ2-1; D is undetermined. The CDR3 consists of 13 residues. The V and J ends lost 1 base and 5 bases respectively, with 6 bases between them. Germline V gene data show CDR1 as SGHTA and CDR2 as FQGNSA. Variable domain in full (rest from reference TRBV7-2 and TRBJ2-1): GAGVSQSPSNKVTEKGKDVELRCDPISGHTALYWYRQSLGQGLEFLIYFQGNSAPDKSGLPSDRFSAERTGGSVSTLTIQRTQQEDSAVYLCASSLGEDNEQFFGPGTRLTVL.

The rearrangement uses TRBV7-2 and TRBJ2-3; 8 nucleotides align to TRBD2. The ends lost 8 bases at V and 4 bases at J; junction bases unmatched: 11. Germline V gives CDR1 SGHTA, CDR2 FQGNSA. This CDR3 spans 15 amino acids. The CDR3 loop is CASQSTGGAPDTQYF. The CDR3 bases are TGTGCCAGCCAGTCTACGGGGGGGGCCCCAGATACGCAGTATTTT.

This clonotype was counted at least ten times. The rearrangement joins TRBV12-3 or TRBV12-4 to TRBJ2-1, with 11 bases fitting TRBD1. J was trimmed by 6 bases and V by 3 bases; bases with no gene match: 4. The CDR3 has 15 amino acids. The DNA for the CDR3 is TGTGCCAGCAGTTTTTGGGACAGGGGGTCCAATGAGCAGTTCTTC. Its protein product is CASSFWDRGSNEQFF.

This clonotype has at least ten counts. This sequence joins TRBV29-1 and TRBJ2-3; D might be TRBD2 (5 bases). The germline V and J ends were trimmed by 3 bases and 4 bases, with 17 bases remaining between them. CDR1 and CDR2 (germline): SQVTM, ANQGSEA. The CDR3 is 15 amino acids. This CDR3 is CSVDAGTITADTQYF. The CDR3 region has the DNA TGCAGCGTTGATGCGGGTACAATCACGGCAGATACGCAGTATTTT.